This T cell receptor beta chain was obtained from a study of shared clonotypes between healthy human individuals. Regarding the study as a whole: Naive CD4 clonotypes overlapped across a handful of donors at roughly 5.1%.

Assay: immunoSEQ multiplex PCR; the TCRdb copy retains only in-frame clones and omits some. The sample shows about 820,000 clones, more than 85% of them seen only once. J was trimmed by 4 bases and V by 3 bases; bases with no gene match: 1. CDR3 length: 14 amino acids. The germline gives CDR1 MNHNY, CDR2 SVGAGI (reference sequence). Naive CD8 cells lacked CD45RO and underwent positive selection for CCR7, leaving out terminally differentiated effector memory CD45RA+ cells. This clone was observed once. Antigen unknown. What was sequenced was naive CD8+ T cells sorted from blood. The rearrangement uses TRBV6-6 and TRBJ2-2; 8 nucleotides line up with TRBD1. This clonotype originated in a man younger than 40 in good health. The CDR3 region is CASSYTGGTGELFF. DNA for the CDR3: TGTGCCAGCAGTTATACAGGGGGCACCGGGGAGCTGTTTTTT.